This T cell receptor beta chain stems from a study of T-cell reconstitution after alpha-beta-depleted transplantation in children (dated by TCRdb to the mid-2010s). Concerning the study at large: Using TCR repertoire profiling, the study quantitatively followed how T-cell immune reconstitution unfolded in children after TCRalphabeta/CD19-depleted allogeneic hematopoietic cell transplantation. Results the study describes overall, beyond this receptor: The apparently early recovery of alphabetaT-cell counts about two months after transplant reportedly depended on only several hundred rapidly expanded clones that came from non-depleted graft cells. The frequencies of hyperexpanded clones fell over the following months, and after one year, T-cell counts and TCRbeta diversity were mostly attributed to newly produced T cells. In some patients, the high TCRbeta diversity seen at day 60 was put down to recipient T cells and intrathymic progenitors that had survived conditioning.

The germline V gene (reference sequence) yields LGHDT for CDR1 and YNNKEL for CDR2. Including the terminal cysteine and phenylalanine, the CDR3 comprises 15 residues. The only DNA kept is the CDR3, 45 bases in frame from the first base. The library was made by PCR. The run used an Illumina HiSeq 2500. TCR libraries were prepared with molecular barcoding, using unique molecular identifiers to normalize TCRbeta repertoire quantification. Using fastp at Q25 and MiXCR, TCRdb reprocessed the public reads and kept productive beta chains. Each entry merges the rows of one CDR3 protein and shows their most common DNA and genes. The sample table lists 130,000 or so distinct CDR3 sequences, about 9.6% of them with a count of one. The top ten clones comprise around 24% of the sample. What the treatment or condition label conveys for this sample: allogeneic hematopoietic cell transplantation with graft depleted of TCRalphabeta T cells and CD19 B cells. The children who served as transplant recipients had been given grafts of TCRalphabeta/CD19-depleted allogeneic hematopoietic cells.

Notes on this clonotype: Its antigen is unknown. One end of the junction is discordant with germline, which a read error may explain.

This TCR was sampled from a girl under three years old who had a stem cell transplant for combined immunodeficiency, so the T cells may come from the graft donor. Material: PBMCs, mostly from graft donor cells, obtained 180 days after TCRalphabeta/CD19-depleted stem cell transplant. The chain uses TRBV3-1 and TRBJ2-1, with 10 junctional bases fitting TRBD1. The CDR3 in this case is CACRRPGQGNNEQFF. The DNA sequence reads TGTGCCTGCAGACGTCCGGGACAGGGGAACAATGAGCAGTTCTTC.